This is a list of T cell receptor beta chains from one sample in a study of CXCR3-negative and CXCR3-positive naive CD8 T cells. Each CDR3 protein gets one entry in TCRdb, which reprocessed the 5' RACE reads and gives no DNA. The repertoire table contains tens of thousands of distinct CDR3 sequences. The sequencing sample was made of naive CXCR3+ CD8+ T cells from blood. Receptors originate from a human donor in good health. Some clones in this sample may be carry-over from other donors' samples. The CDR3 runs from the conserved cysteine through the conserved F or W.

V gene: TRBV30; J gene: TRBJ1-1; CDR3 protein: CAWSQDGTTEAFF
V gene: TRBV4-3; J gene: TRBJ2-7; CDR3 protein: CASSQDLGWAYEQYF
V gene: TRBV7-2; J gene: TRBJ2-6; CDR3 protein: CASSLVEGISGANVLTF
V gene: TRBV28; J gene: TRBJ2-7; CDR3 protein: CASSFIRGATFSSYEQYF
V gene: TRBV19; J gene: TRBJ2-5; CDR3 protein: CASSPGLGETQYF
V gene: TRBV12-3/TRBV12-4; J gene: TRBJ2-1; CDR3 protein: CASSLLTGLAGFEQFF
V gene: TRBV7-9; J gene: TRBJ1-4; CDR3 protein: CASSPPRFGEKLFF
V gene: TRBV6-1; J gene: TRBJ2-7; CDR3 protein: CDSSEAGDPAYEQYF
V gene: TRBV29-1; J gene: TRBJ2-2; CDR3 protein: CSVESLVRAGELFF
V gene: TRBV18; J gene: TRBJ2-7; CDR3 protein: CASSPRQGAINEQYF
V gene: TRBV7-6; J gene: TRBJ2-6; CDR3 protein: CASSSDDRGFSGANVLTF
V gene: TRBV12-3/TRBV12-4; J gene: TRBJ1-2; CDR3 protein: CASSATGGQGYTF
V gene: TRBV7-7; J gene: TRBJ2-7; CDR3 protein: CASSLSGGYEQYF
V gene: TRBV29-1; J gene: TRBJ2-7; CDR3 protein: CSVEDLQGNGYEQYF
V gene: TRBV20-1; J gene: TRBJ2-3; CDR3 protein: CSARGAVQEWVDTQYF
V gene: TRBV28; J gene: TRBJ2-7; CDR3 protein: CASSLGTGFVYEQYF
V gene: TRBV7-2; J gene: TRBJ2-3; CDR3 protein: CASSPPPSGGTDTQYF
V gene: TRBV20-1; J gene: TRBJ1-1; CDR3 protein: CSARLGANTEAFF
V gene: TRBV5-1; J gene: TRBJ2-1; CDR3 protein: CASSSFIPGTGGARFNEQFF
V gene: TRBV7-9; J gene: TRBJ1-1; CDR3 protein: CASSRTGEDEAFF
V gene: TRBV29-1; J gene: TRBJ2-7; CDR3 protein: CSVEVSGSLTYEQYF
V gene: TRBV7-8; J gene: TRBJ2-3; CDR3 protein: CASSLSPSGGALSADTQYF
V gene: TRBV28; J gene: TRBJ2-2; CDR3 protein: CASSPRDTGELFF
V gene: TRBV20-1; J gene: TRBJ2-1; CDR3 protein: CSARGDRAYNEQFF
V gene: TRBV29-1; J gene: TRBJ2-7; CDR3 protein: CSVTGPHYEQYF
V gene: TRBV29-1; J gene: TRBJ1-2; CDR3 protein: CSVEVAPTTYGYTF
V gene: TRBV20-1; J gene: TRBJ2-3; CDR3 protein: CSAPPFRDTDTQYF
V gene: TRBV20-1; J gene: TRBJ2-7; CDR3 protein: CSARDRQPIDASRSYEQYF
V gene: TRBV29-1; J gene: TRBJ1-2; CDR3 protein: CSLSPLEAYGYTF
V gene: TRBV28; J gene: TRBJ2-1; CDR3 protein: CASSLAGGGTEQFF
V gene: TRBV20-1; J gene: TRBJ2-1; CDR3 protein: CSAASGGGFNEQFF
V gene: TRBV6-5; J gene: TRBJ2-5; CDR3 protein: CASSYSTSGQETQYF
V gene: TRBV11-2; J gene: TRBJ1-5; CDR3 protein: CASSLDGGNNQPQHF
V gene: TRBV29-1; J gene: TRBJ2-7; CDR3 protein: CSERLAGAPEQYF
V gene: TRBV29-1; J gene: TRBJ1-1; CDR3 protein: CSVPGQNTEAFF
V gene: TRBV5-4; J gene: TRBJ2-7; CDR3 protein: CASSLKGGYEQYF
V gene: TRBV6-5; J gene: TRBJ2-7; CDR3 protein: CASSYTAAFYEQYF
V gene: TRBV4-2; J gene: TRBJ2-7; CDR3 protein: CASSQEGLAGGTYEQYF
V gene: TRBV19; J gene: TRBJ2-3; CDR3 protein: CASSIDLELSYTDTQYF